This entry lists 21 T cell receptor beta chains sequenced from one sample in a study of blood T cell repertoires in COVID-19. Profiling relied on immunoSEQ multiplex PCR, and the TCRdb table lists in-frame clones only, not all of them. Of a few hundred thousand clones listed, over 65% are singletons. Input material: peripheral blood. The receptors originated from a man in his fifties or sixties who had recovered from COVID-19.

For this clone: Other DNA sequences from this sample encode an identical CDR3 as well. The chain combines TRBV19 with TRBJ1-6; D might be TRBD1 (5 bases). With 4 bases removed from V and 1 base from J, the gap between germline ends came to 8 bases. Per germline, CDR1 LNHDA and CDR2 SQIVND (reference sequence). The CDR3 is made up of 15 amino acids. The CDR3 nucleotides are TGTGCCAGTAGTAACCAGGGTTCCTATAATTCACCCCTCCACTTT. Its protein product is CASSNQGSYNSPLHF.

The CDR3 coding sequence is TGTGCCAGCTCACTGCTAGCGGCGGGGGATACGCAGTATTTT. It translates to CASSLLAAGDTQYF. The chain employs TRBV18 and TRBJ2-3; TRBD2 aligns across 7 bases. The length of the CDR3 is 14 residues. Germline V CDR1 and CDR2: KGHSH, LQKENI. Losses at the gene ends were 4 bases for V and 6 bases for J; bases not matched to a gene: 7.

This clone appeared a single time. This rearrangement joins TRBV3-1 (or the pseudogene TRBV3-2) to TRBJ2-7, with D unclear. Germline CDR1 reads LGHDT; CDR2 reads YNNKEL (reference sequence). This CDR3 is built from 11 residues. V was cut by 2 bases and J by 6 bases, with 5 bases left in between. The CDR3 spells CASSQIGEQYF. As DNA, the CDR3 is TGTGCCAGCAGCCAAATCGGCGAGCAGTACTTC.

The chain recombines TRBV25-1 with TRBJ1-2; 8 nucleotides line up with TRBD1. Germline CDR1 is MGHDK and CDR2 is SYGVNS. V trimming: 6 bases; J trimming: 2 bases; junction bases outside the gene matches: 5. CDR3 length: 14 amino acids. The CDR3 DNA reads TGTGCCAGCAGGGGGACAGGCCAAAACTATGGCTACACCTTC. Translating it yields CASRGTGQNYGYTF.

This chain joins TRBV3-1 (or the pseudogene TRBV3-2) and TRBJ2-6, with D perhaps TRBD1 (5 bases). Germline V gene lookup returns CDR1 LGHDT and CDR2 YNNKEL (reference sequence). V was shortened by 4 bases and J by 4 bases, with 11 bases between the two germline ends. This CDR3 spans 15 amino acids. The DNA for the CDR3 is TGTGCCAGCAGCCCCCAGGGATCCGGGGCCAACGTCCTGACTTTC. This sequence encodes CASSPQGSGANVLTF.

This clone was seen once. Written as DNA, the CDR3 is TGTGCCAGCAGCCAAGATCTTCGCGTTGCCAAAAACATTCAGTACTTC. This codes for CASSQDLRVAKNIQYF. The V call is TRBV3-1 (or the pseudogene TRBV3-2), the J call TRBJ2-4; D is unclear. V was shortened by 0 bases and J by 1 base, with 10 bases between the two germline ends. The CDR3 totals 16 residues. Germline CDR1 and CDR2: LGHDT and YNNKEL (reference sequence).

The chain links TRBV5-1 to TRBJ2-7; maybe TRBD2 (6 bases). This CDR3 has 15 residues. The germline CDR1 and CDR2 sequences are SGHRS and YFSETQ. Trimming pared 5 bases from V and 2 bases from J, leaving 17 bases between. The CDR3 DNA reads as TGCGCCAGCAGGGTCGGGGGTGGCGGGCCCTACGAGCAGTACTTC. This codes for CASRVGGGGPYEQYF. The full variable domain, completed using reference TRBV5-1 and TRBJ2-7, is KAGVTQTPRYLIKTRGQQVTLSCSPISGHRSVSWYQQTPGQGLQFLFEYFSETQRNKGNFPGRFSGRQFSNSRSEMNVSTLELGDSALYLCASRVGGGGPYEQYFGPGTRLTVT.

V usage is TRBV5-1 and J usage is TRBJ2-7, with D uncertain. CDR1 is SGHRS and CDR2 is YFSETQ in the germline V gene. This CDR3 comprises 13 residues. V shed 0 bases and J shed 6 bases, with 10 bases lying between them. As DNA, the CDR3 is TGCGCCAGCAGCTTGGCCTTCGGCGGCGAGCAGTACTTC. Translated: CASSLAFGGEQYF.

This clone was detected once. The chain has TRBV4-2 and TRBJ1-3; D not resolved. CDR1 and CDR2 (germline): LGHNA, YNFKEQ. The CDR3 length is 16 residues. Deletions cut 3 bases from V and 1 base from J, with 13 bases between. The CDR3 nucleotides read TGTGCCAGCAGCCAGGCCGGAGGGAAGTCTGGAAACACCATATATTTT. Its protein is CASSQAGGKSGNTIYF.

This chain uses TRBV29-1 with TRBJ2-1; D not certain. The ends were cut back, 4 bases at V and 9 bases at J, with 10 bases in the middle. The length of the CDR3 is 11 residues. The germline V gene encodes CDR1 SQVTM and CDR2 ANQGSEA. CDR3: CSVGSLAEQFF. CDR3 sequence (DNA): TGCAGCGTTGGTTCCTTGGCTGAGCAGTTCTTC.

The CDR3 DNA reads TGTGCCAGCAGACCCGTAACTAAACCCGGGACTAGAAGTTCAGCCGGGGAGCTGTTTTTT. It encodes CASRPVTKPGTRSSAGELFF. V and J are TRBV7-7 and TRBJ2-2; 8 bases align to TRBD2. The CDR3 sequence is 20 residues long. V shed 6 bases and J 6 bases; nucleotides not matched to a gene: 24. Germline values: CDR1 SSHAT, CDR2 FNYEAQ (reference sequence).

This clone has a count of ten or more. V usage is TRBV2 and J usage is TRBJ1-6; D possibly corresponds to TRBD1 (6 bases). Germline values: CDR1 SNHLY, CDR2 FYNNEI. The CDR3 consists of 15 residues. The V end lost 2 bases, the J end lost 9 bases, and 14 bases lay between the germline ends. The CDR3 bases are TGTGCCAGCAGTGAAATCGGGGGGGCTGGTTCACCCCTCCACTTT. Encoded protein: CASSEIGGAGSPLHF. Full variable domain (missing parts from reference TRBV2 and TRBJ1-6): EPEVTQTPSHQVTQMGQEVILRCVPISNHLYFYWYRQILGQKVEFLVSFYNNEISEKSEIFDDQFSVERPDGSNFTLKIRSTKLEDSAMYFCASSEIGGAGSPLHFGNGTRLTVT.

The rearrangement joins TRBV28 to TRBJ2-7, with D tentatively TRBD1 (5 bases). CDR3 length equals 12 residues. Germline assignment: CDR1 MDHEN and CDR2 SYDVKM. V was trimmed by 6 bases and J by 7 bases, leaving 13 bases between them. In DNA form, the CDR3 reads TGTGCCAGCAGGCAGGGTGCTTGGGAGCAGTACTTC. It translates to CASRQGAWEQYF.

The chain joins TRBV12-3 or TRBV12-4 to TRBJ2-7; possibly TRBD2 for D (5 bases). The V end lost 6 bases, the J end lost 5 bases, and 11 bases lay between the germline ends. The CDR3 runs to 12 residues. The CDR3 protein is CASRELGDEQYF. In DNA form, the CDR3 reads TGTGCCAGCAGGGAACTAGGCGACGAGCAGTACTTC.

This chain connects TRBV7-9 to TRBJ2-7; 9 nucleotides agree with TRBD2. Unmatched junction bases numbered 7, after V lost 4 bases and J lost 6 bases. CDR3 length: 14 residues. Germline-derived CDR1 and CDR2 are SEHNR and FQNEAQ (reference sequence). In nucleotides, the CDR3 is TGTGCCAGCAGCTGGGGCGGGGGGGCTGGCGAGCAGTACTTC. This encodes CASSWGGGAGEQYF.

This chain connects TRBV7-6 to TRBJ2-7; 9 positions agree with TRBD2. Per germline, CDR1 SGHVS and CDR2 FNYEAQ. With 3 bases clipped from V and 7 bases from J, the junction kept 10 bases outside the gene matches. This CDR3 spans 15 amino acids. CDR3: CASSFNAGGPGEQYF. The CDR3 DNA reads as TGTGCCAGCAGCTTTAACGCGGGAGGGCCGGGAGAGCAGTACTTC. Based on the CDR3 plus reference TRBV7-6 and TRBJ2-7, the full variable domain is GAGVSQSPRYKVTKRGQDVALRCDPISGHVSLYWYRQALGQGPEFLTYFNYEAQQDKSGLPNDRFSAERPEGSISTLTIQRTEQRDSAMYRCASSFNAGGPGEQYFGPGTRLTVT.

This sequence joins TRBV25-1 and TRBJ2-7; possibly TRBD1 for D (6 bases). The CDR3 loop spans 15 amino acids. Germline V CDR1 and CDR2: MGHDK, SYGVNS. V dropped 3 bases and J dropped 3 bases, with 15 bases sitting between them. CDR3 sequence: CASSDPLGGVYEQYF. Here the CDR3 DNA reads TGTGCCAGCAGTGACCCACTAGGGGGAGTCTACGAGCAGTACTTC.

CDR3 residues: CASSLEDPRNEQFF. CDR3 nucleotides: TGTGCCAGCAGCTTGGAGGACCCGCGCAATGAGCAGTTCTTC. The J gene is TRBJ2-1, the V gene TRBV7-8; D is possibly TRBD2 (5 bases). This CDR3 is 14 amino acids long. CDR1 and CDR2 from the germline V gene are SGHVS and FQNEAQ. The ends were cut back, 3 bases at V and 6 bases at J, with 12 bases in the middle.

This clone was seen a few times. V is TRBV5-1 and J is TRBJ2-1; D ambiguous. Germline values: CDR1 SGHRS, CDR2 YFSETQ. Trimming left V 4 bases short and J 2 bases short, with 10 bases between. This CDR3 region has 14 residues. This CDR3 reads CASSNGATYNEQFF. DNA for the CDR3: TGCGCCAGCAGCAACGGAGCAACCTACAATGAGCAGTTCTTC.

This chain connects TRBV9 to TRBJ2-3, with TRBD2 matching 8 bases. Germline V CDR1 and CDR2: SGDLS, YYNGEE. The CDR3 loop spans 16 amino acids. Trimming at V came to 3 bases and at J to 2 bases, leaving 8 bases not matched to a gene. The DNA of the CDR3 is TGTGCCAGCAGCGCCGAACTACTAGCGGTCACAGATACGCAGTATTTT. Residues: CASSAELLAVTDTQYF.

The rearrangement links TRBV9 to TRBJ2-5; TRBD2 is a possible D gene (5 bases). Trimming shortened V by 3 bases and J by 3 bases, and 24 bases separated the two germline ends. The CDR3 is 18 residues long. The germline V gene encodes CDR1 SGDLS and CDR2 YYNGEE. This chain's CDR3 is CASSATPPSGSIEETQYF. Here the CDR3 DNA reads TGTGCCAGCAGCGCTACCCCCCCGAGTGGGAGTATCGAAGAGACCCAGTACTTC.